This T cell receptor beta chain was profiled in a study of blood T cell repertoires in COVID-19. In the study overall: In each case, the material was cDNA or gDNA derived from T cells, B-cell-depleted T cells, or PBMCs.

V lost 2 bases and J 0 bases, leaving 20 bases between the germline ends. The germline gives CDR1 LGHNA, CDR2 YNFKEQ. The CDR3 runs 20 residues. Participants reported their clinical history, and cohort assignment relied on those reports. Original analysis: Amplification of reference gene primers was used by the study to estimate nucleated cell counts. Sequenced by immunoSEQ multiplex PCR; TCRdb stores in-frame clones only, minus some. V and J calls and clone size are as listed in that table; D and trimming were resolved from the DNA. The table shows 250,000 to 350,000 clones, with around 91% occurring only once.

The chain is built from TRBV4-2 and TRBJ2-6, with a possible D match to TRBD1 (6 bases). The sequencing input was PBMCs or T cells enriched from blood (not recorded which). The TCR originated in a woman in her late teens or twenties with acute COVID-19. This CDR3 is CASSQHPTGSLSSGANVLTF. The CDR3 DNA reads TGTGCCAGCAGCCAACACCCTACAGGGTCCCTAAGCTCTGGGGCCAACGTCCTGACTTTC.